This passage covers 29 T cell receptor beta chains from one sample sequenced in a study of cytomegalovirus exposure and HLA in healthy donors. Primers: 60 Vbeta forward and 13 Jbeta reverse. The data were produced by immunoSEQ multiplex PCR, yet TCRdb's version contains in-frame clones alone and is incomplete. The sample has about 150,000 clones, around 70% seen once; the top ten hold roughly 2%. The sequenced sample was PBMCs. The source is a man in his forties in good health and CMV-seronegative.

The V and J genes are TRBV7-9 and TRBJ2-2; D unresolved. Germline CDR1 SEHNR, CDR2 FQNEAQ (reference sequence). V lost 8 bases and J 1 base, leaving 20 bases between the germline ends. The CDR3 runs 17 residues. CDR3 sequence reads: CASQPRSKSLNTGELFF. For the CDR3, the DNA is TGTGCCAGCCAACCGAGAAGCAAATCCTTGAACACCGGGGAGCTGTTTTTT.

This chain's CDR3 is CASSQGWWGHSNEKLFF. The CDR3 DNA reads as TGTGCCAGCAGCCAGGGGTGGTGGGGACACTCGAATGAAAAACTGTTTTTT. The chain links TRBV7-6 to TRBJ1-4; D might be TRBD1 (6 bases). Trimming pared 5 bases from V and 5 bases from J, leaving 21 bases between. The CDR3 is 17 residues long. Germline V gene lookup returns CDR1 SGHVS and CDR2 FNYEAQ.

The chain combines TRBV5-1 with TRBJ2-7; tentatively, D is TRBD2 (5 bases). Germline V CDR1 and CDR2: SGHRS, YFSETQ. Trimming pared 4 bases from V and 3 bases from J, leaving 8 bases between. This CDR3 spans 12 amino acids. DNA of the CDR3: TGCGCCAGCAGCCCGGGGAGCTACGAGCAGTACTTC. Translating gives CASSPGSYEQYF.

This chain uses TRBV28 with TRBJ1-2; D gene unclear. The CDR3 runs to 12 residues. CDR1 is MDHEN and CDR2 is SYDVKM in the germline V gene. V lost 6 bases and J lost 8, with 13 bases in between. CDR3 DNA sequence: TGTGCCAGCAGCCTGCGGATCGAGGGCTACACCTTC. Its protein is CASSLRIEGYTF.

This clone showed up just a few times. V gene TRBV28 combines with J gene TRBJ2-1; possibly TRBD2 for D (6 bases). This CDR3 region has 16 residues. V was shortened by 3 bases and J by 6 bases, with 18 bases between the two germline ends. Germline assignment: CDR1 MDHEN and CDR2 SYDVKM. The CDR3 DNA follows: TGTGCCAGCAGTTTCCCCTGGGGAGGCGGTTCCAATGAGCAGTTCTTC. Translation gives CASSFPWGGGSNEQFF.

This chain joins TRBV2 and TRBJ1-1; tentatively, D is TRBD1 (6 bases). CDR1 is SNHLY, CDR2 FYNNEI, per germline. This CDR3 has 15 residues. The ends were cut back, 10 bases at V and 8 bases at J, with 26 bases in the middle. In DNA, the CDR3 is TGTGCCACCGCTCCAAGAACAGGGTTACGAACCGAAGCTTTCTTT. This encodes CATAPRTGLRTEAFF.

The chain combines TRBV18 with TRBJ2-5; no firm D call. Trimming removed 2 bases at V and 5 bases at J, with 3 bases between. The V gene's germline CDR1 is KGHSH and CDR2 LQKENI. This CDR3 is 11 amino acids long. CDR3 protein: CASSPEETQYF. CDR3 in DNA: TGTGCCAGCTCACCAGAGGAGACCCAGTACTTC.

This chain uses TRBV14 with TRBJ2-5, with D possibly TRBD2 on 6 matching bases. The CDR3 covers 15 residues. The germline CDR1 and CDR2 sequences are SGHDN and FVKESK. The V end was cut by 1 base, the J end by 1 base, with 10 bases between. Written as DNA, the CDR3 is TGTGCCAGCAGCCAAGCCTCGGGACTCCAAGAGACCCAGTACTTC. Translation gives CASSQASGLQETQYF.

V is TRBV5-1 and J is TRBJ1-4; no firm D call. CDR3 length equals 16 residues. The V gene lost 0 bases and the J gene lost 4 bases, with 13 bases spanning the gap. Germline lookup yields CDR1 SGHRS and CDR2 YFSETQ. The CDR3 sequence is CASSLATGGINEKLFF. As DNA, the CDR3 is TGCGCCAGCAGCTTGGCGACCGGAGGTATTAATGAAAAACTGTTTTTT.

The sample holds a few counts of this clone. The chain combines TRBV27 with TRBJ1-1; D is perhaps TRBD1 (5 bases). The CDR3 totals 14 residues. From germline, CDR1 is MNHEY and CDR2 SMNVEV (reference sequence). Trimming shortened V by 4 bases and J by 0 bases, and 9 bases separated the two germline ends. CDR3 nucleotide sequence: TGTGCCAGCAGTTGGGGCGGAATGAACACTGAAGCTTTCTTT. Its protein product is CASSWGGMNTEAFF.

This clone was seen more than once but under ten times. The chain couples TRBV2 to TRBJ1-2; D may be TRBD1 (6 bases). The V and J ends lost 9 bases and 3 bases respectively, with 26 bases between them. The CDR3 loop spans 17 amino acids. Germline V gene sequence: CDR1 SNHLY, CDR2 FYNNEI. CDR3 loop: CASRTALLRGVDYGYTF. DNA of the CDR3: TGTGCCAGTCGAACCGCCCTCCTCAGGGGCGTCGACTATGGCTACACCTTC.

The CDR3 DNA is TGTGCCAGCAGCTTAGGGACAAACTATGGCTACACCTTC. Amino acid sequence: CASSLGTNYGYTF. V usage is TRBV7-9 and J usage is TRBJ1-2; tentative D call: TRBD1 (5 bases). The V and J ends lost 1 base and 2 bases respectively, with 5 bases between them. CDR1 and CDR2 (germline): SEHNR, FQNEAQ (reference sequence). CDR3 length: 13 amino acids.

This chain connects TRBV4-1 to TRBJ2-2; 11 bases match TRBD1. The V segment lost 5 bases and the J segment 0 bases; nucleotides outside the gene matches: 2. The CDR3 runs to 16 residues. Germline values: CDR1 MGHRA, CDR2 YSYEKL. CDR3: CASSGGQGANTGELFF. The CDR3 region has the DNA TGCGCCAGCAGCGGGGGACAGGGGGCGAACACCGGGGAGCTGTTTTTT.

The V and J genes are TRBV6-1 and TRBJ1-5; no clear D. CDR3 length: 13 residues. V was cut by 6 bases and J by 2 bases, with 8 bases left in between. The germline V gene encodes CDR1 MNHNS and CDR2 SASEGT. The CDR3 DNA is TGTGCCAGCAGAAATAGTGGCAATCAGCCCCAGCATTTT. Translation: CASRNSGNQPQHF.

The V call is TRBV6-5, the J call TRBJ2-2, with a weak D call TRBD2 (5 bases). The CDR3 has 14 amino acids. The germline gives CDR1 MNHEY, CDR2 SVGAGI. V was cut by 9 bases and J by 7 bases, with 18 bases left in between. The CDR3 nucleotides read TGTGCCAGTACCGGGCGGGTGGACTTCGGGGAGCTGTTTTTT. Its protein is CASTGRVDFGELFF.

The CDR3 region has the DNA TGCGCCAGCAGCTTGCCTACGAGCTACGAGCAGTACTTC. This codes for CASSLPTSYEQYF. The chain employs TRBV5-1 and TRBJ2-7; no reliable D call. V lost 1 base to trimming and J lost 3 bases, with 8 bases between them. CDR1 is SGHRS and CDR2 is YFSETQ in the germline V gene. The CDR3 has 13 residues. The full variable domain, in which reference TRBV5-1 and TRBJ2-7 provide the parts outside the CDR3, is KAGVTQTPRYLIKTRGQQVTLSCSPISGHRSVSWYQQTPGQGLQFLFEYFSETQRNKGNFPGRFSGRQFSNSRSEMNVSTLELGDSALYLCASSLPTSYEQYFGPGTRLTVT.

The chain combines TRBV6-7 with TRBJ2-7, with TRBD1 matching over 10 bases. TRBV6-7 is flagged as an ORF with uncertain function. V was clipped by 5 bases and J by 0 bases; unmatched bases: 4. There are 15 residues in the CDR3. This CDR3 reads CASSTRDRGSYEQYF. In DNA, the CDR3 is TGTGCCAGCAGTACCCGGGACAGGGGCTCCTACGAGCAGTACTTC.

This clone was detected only a few times. J is TRBJ1-2 and V is TRBV4-1; 7 bases match TRBD1. CDR1 is MGHRA, CDR2 YSYEKL, per germline. V was clipped by 2 bases and J by 0 bases; unmatched bases: 3. The CDR3 sequence is 15 residues long. The CDR3 DNA sequence: TGCGCCAGCAGCCAACCGGGACAGACTAACTATGGCTACACCTTC. Translating gives CASSQPGQTNYGYTF.

The genes are TRBV6-1 and TRBJ2-3; D not resolved. Trimming left V 4 bases short and J 10 bases short, with 12 bases between. Looked up from germline, CDR1 is MNHNS and CDR2 is SASEGT. The CDR3 has 12 residues. CDR3: CASSGGGASQYF. DNA for the CDR3: TGTGCCAGCAGTGGAGGCGGAGCGTCGCAGTATTTT.

This chain connects TRBV18 to TRBJ2-7; 8 bases match TRBD2. Germline lookup yields CDR1 KGHSH and CDR2 LQKENI. The CDR3 is made up of 15 amino acids. Germline trimming cut 2 bases from V and 4 bases from J; bases unmatched to any gene: 7. In DNA, the CDR3 is TGTGCCAGCTCACCATCGGGAGGGCCGGGGTACGAGCAGTACTTC. Translation: CASSPSGGPGYEQYF.

This sequence joins TRBV28 and TRBJ2-1; weak D call: TRBD2 (6 bases). CDR1 MDHEN and CDR2 SYDVKM come from the germline V gene. V dropped 1 base and J dropped 7 bases, with 11 bases sitting between them. The length of the CDR3 is 14 residues. The CDR3 sequence is CASSLLGGRNEQFF. The CDR3 DNA follows: TGTGCCAGCAGTTTATTGGGGGGTAGAAATGAGCAGTTCTTC.

The chain is built from TRBV6-1 and TRBJ2-5; TRBD2 is a possible D gene (6 bases). The V gene's germline CDR1 is MNHNS and CDR2 SASEGT. V gave up 7 bases and J gave up 0 bases, with 12 bases separating them. The CDR3 consists of 14 residues. For the CDR3, the DNA is TGTGCCAGCAAGCCTCAGCGGGACCAAGAGACCCAGTACTTC. It translates to CASKPQRDQETQYF.

The chain uses TRBV5-1 and TRBJ1-2, with D perhaps matching TRBD1 (6 bases). Deletions cut 1 base from V and 7 bases from J, with 8 bases between. This CDR3 contains 12 residues. Germline assignment: CDR1 SGHRS and CDR2 YFSETQ. CDR3 region: CASSLTGFGYTF. CDR3 coding DNA: TGCGCCAGCAGCTTGACAGGGTTTGGCTACACCTTC.

The chain combines TRBV28 with TRBJ1-5; D perhaps matches TRBD1 (5 bases). This CDR3 spans 15 amino acids. Germline V gene lookup returns CDR1 MDHEN and CDR2 SYDVKM. The V gene lost 3 bases and the J gene lost 3 bases, with 12 bases spanning the gap. For the CDR3, the DNA is TGTGCCAGCAGTTTTGCCAGGGCGTTCAATCAGCCCCAGCATTTT. This gives the protein CASSFARAFNQPQHF.

Concerning this clone: A read error may produce the germline difference seen at one junction end. V and J are TRBV7-2 and TRBJ1-2, with 9 positions matching TRBD1. Germline-derived CDR1 and CDR2 are SGHTA and FQGNSA. CDR3 size: 14 residues. The CDR3, as DNA: TGTGCCAGCAGCTTGCAGGACAGGGGCTATGGCTACCCCTTC. Its protein product is CASSLQDRGYGYPF.

This clone turned up a few times. The chain joins TRBV9 to TRBJ2-2; D remains ambiguous. Germline CDR1 SGDLS, CDR2 YYNGEE. This CDR3 has 14 amino acids. The V and J ends lost 0 bases and 6 bases respectively, with 9 bases between them. Here the CDR3 DNA reads TGTGCCAGCAGCGTAGAGCCCGGGTCCGGGGAGCTGTTTTTT. This sequence encodes CASSVEPGSGELFF.

This chain joins TRBV5-4 and TRBJ2-3; 7 nucleotides line up with TRBD1. Germline values: CDR1 SGHNT, CDR2 YYREEE (reference sequence). V lost 2 bases and J lost 7; bases outside the gene matches: 13. This CDR3 spans 16 amino acids. The CDR3 nucleotides read TGTGCCAGCAGCTTCTTTTTGGGACAGAGGCTTAATACGCAGTATTTT. Its protein is CASSFFLGQRLNTQYF.

The J gene is TRBJ2-5, the V gene TRBV7-2, with 7 nucleotides matching TRBD2. The germline V gene encodes CDR1 SGHTA and CDR2 FQGNSA. CDR3 size: 14 residues. The junction had 5 bases not matched to a gene; V was cut back by 2 bases and J by 5 bases. The CDR3 DNA follows: TGTGCCAGCAGCTTACGGACTAGAGGCGAGACCCAGTACTTC. Amino acids: CASSLRTRGETQYF.

The gene calls are TRBV18 and TRBJ2-4, with a possible D match to TRBD1 (6 bases). Trimming left V 6 bases short and J 8 bases short, with 14 bases between. This CDR3 has 13 amino acids. Germline assignment: CDR1 KGHSH and CDR2 LQKENI. The CDR3, as DNA: TGTGCCAGCTCGCGCCCAGGGGTAGACATTCAGTACTTC. It yields the protein CASSRPGVDIQYF. The complete variable domain, with remaining parts taken from reference TRBV18 and TRBJ2-4, reads NAGVMQNPRHLVRRRGQEARLRCSPMKGHSHVYWYRQLPEEGLKFMVYLQKENIIDESGMPKERFSAEFPKEGPSILRIQQVVRGDSAAYFCASSRPGVDIQYFGAGTRLSVL.